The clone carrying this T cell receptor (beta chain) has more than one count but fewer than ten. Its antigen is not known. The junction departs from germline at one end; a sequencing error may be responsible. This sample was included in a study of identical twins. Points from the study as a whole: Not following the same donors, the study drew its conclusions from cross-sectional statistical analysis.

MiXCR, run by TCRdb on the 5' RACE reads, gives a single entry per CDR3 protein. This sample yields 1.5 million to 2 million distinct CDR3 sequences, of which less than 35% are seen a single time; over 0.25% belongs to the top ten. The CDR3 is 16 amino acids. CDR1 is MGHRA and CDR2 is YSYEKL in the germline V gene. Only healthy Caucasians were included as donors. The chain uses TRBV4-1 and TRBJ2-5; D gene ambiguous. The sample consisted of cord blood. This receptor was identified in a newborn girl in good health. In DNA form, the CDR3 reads TGCGCCAGCAGCCAAGAGACTGGCCGTGTGGCAGAGGCCCAGTACTTC. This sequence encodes CASSQETGRVAEAQYF.